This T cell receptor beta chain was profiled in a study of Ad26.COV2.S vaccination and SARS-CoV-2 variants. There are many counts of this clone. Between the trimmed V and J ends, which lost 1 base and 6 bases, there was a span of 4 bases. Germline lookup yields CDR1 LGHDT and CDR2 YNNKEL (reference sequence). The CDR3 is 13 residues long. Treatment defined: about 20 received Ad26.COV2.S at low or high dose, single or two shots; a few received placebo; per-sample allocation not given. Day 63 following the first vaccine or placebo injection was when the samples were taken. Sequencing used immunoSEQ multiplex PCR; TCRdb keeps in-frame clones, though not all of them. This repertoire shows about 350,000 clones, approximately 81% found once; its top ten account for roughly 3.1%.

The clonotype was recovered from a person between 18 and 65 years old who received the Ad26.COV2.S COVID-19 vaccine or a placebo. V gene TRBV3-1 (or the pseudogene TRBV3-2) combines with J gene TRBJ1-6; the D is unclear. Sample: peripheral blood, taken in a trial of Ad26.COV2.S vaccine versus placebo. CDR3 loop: CASSQVPNSPLHF. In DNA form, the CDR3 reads TGTGCCAGCAGCCAAGTTCCTAATTCACCCCTCCACTTT.